The T cell receptor beta chain described here comes from a study of blood T cell repertoires in COVID-19. This CDR3 is built from 14 residues. Germline values: CDR1 MDHEN, CDR2 SYDVKM. V was pared by 5 bases and J by 6 bases, with 16 bases between. This clone was observed once. Which cohort a participant joined came from the clinical history participants gave. Cohort 3 donors counted as recovered after two negative PCRs, clearance, or resolved symptoms. In the authors' workflow: It was from reference gene primer amplification that nucleated cell counts were estimated. Generated by immunoSEQ multiplex PCR, the TCRdb table keeps only in-frame clones and is missing some. The V and J calls and the clone size are those of that table, but D and trimming were determined from the DNA. Of 200,000 or so clones in the sample, roughly 80% were seen once.

This TCR was sampled from a man aged 55-75 years who had recovered from COVID-19. The chain carries TRBV28 and TRBJ1-2; D not certain. The sample consisted of PBMCs or T cells enriched from blood (not recorded which). CDR3 coding DNA: TGTGCCAGCAGTACTTACCGGGTTCTCGATGGCTACACCTTC. This encodes CASSTYRVLDGYTF.